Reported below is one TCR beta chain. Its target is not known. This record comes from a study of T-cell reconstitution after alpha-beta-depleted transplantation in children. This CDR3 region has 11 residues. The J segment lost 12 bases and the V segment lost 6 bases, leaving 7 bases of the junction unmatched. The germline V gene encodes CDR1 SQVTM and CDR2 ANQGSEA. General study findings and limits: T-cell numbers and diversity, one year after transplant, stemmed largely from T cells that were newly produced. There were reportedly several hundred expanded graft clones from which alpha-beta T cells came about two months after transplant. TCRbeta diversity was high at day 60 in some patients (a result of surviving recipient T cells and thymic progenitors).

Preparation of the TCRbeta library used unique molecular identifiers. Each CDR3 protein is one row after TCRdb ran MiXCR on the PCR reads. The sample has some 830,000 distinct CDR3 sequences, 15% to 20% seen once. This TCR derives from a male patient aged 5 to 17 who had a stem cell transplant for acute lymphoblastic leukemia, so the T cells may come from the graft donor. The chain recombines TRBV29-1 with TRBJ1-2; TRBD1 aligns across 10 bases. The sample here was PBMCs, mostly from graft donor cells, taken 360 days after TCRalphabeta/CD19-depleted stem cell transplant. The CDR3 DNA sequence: TGCAGCGTAGACAGGGGGCAGGGGAACACCTTC. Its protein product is CSVDRGQGNTF.